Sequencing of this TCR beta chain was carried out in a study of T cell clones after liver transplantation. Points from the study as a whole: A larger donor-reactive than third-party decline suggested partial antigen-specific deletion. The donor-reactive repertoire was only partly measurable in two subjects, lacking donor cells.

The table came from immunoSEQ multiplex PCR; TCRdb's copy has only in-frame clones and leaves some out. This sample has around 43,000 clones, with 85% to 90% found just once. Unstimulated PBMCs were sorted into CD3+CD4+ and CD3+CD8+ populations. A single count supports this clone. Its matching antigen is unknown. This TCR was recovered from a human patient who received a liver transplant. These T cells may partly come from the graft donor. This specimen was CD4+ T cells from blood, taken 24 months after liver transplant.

CDR3 DNA: TGTGCCAGCAGTCCGCCAGGGGACTTTAACTATGGCTACACCTTC. Protein sequence: CASSPPGDFNYGYTF. The gene calls are TRBV28 and TRBJ1-2, with D maybe TRBD1 (6 bases). Germline V gives CDR1 MDHEN, CDR2 SYDVKM. V was cut by 5 bases and J by 1 base, with 14 bases left in between. The CDR3 is made up of 15 amino acids.